The present TCR beta chain was sequenced within a study of beta chain features in type 1 diabetes. This clone has only a few counts. The whole isolated RNA underwent reverse transcription, so sequencing captured expressed TCRB transcripts. Here immunoSEQ multiplex PCR was the method, and the copy in TCRdb shows in-frame clones only, minus some. The sample includes roughly 150,000 clones, 8.5% to 14% of them seen just once. One heparinised draw, averaging roughly 0.12 L, was taken per donor. The material sequenced was central memory CD4+ T cells from blood. The receptor was isolated from a man aged 18 to 30 in good health.

CDR3 DNA: TGCGCCAGCAGCTTGCATGCCGGGAGTCCCAACGAGCAGTACTTC. Residues: CASSLHAGSPNEQYF. The rearrangement joins TRBV5-1 to TRBJ2-7, with D perhaps TRBD2 (6 bases). The V end lost 1 base, the J end lost 5 bases, and 16 bases lay between the germline ends. The CDR3 runs 15 residues. Germline V gene sequence: CDR1 SGHRS, CDR2 YFSETQ.